The clone carrying this T cell receptor beta chain appeared a few times. The data were taken from a study of T cells in Graves' hyperthyroidism and ophthalmopathy. Researchers took RNA transcripts and amplified the TCR beta CDR3 regions from them. A first-round RT-PCR of the TCR CDR3 used the HTBI primer set. TCRdb called the multiplex PCR reads again in MiXCR, with one record for every CDR3 protein. This table has 540,000 or so distinct CDR3 sequences, about 43% appearing once. Germline V gene lookup returns CDR1 LNHDA and CDR2 SQIVND (reference sequence). This CDR3 has 13 amino acids. V shed 4 bases and J shed 2 bases, with 6 bases lying between them.

This receptor was taken from an adult woman with Graves' disease, either hyperthyroidism or ophthalmopathy (not recorded which). V and J are TRBV19 and TRBJ1-5, with D hard to call. Material for sequencing was peripheral blood or thyroid tissue (not recorded which). The CDR3 sequence: CASSTKGNQPQHF. CDR3 sequence (DNA): TGTGCCAGTAGTACCAAGGGCAATCAGCCCCAGCATTTT.